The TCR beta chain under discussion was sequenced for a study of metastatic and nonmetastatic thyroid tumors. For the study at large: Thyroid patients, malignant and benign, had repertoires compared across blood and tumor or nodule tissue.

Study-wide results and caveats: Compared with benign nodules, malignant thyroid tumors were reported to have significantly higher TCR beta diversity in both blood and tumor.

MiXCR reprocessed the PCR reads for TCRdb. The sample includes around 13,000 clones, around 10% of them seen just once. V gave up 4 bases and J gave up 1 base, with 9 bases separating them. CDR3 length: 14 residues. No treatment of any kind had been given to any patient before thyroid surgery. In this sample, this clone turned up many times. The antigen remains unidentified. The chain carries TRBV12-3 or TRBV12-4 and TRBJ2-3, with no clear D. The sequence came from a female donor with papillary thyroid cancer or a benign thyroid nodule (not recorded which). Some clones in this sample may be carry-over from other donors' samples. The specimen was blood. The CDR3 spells CASSSSTGTDTQYF. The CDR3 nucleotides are TGTGCCAGCAGTTCCTCCACTGGCACAGATACGCAGTATTTT.